This entry features one TCR beta chain sequence. The CDR3 length is 16 residues. J lost 0 bases, V lost 6 bases, and 10 bases had no gene match. The germline gives CDR1 LGHNT, CDR2 FRNRAP. These data belong to a study of blood T cell repertoires in COVID-19. As for the study in general: There were acute and convalescent COVID-19 samples, and they came from the United States, Italy and Spain. The analysed material was cDNA or gDNA that came from T cells, B-cell-depleted T cells, or PBMCs.

In the authors' methods: Amplification from reference gene primers served as the basis for estimated nucleated cell counts. Assay: immunoSEQ multiplex PCR; the TCRdb copy retains only in-frame clones and omits some. V and J calls and clone size are as listed in that table; D and trimming were resolved from the DNA. The sample includes under 60,000 clones, roughly 87% of them seen just once. The origin of this receptor is a man between 60 and 70 years old with acute or convalescent COVID-19. The chain joins TRBV12-5 to TRBJ1-2; 7 bases agree with TRBD1. Sample: peripheral blood. In DNA, the CDR3 is TGTGCTAGTGGATCGGGACAGACGTTAGCTAACTATGGCTACACCTTC. Its protein is CASGSGQTLANYGYTF.